One sample yielded the 23 T cell receptor beta chains listed below, sequenced in a study of shared clonotypes between healthy human individuals. The naive CD8 population came from CD45RO-negative cells selected for CCR7, without terminally differentiated effector memory CD45RA+ cells. Profiled with immunoSEQ multiplex PCR; TCRdb holds only in-frame clones, not every one. Here the sample spans around 2.1 million clones, roughly 91% being singletons. Source material: naive CD8+ T cells from PBMCs. All receptors derive from a man younger than 35 in good health. Some clones in this sample may be carry-over from other donors' samples.

The chain combines TRBV6-5 with TRBJ1-1, with 9 bases lining up with TRBD1. This CDR3 is 14 amino acids long. After removal of 6 bases from V and 5 bases from J, the junction contained 7 bases not matched to a gene. Germline assignment: CDR1 MNHEY and CDR2 SVGAGI. The CDR3 DNA follows: TGTGCCAGCAGCTTTACAGGGGGCAAAACTGAAGCTTTCTTT. It is translated as CASSFTGGKTEAFF.

The chain joins TRBV2 to TRBJ2-7; TRBD2 is a possible D gene (5 bases). Germline CDR1 SNHLY, CDR2 FYNNEI. The CDR3 contains 15 residues. Deletions cut 4 bases from V and 2 bases from J, with 15 bases between. CDR3 in amino acids: CASSGAGLRPYEQYF. Written as DNA, the CDR3 is TGTGCCAGCAGTGGGGCCGGACTTCGTCCCTACGAGCAGTACTTC.

The chain carries TRBV10-1 and TRBJ2-1, with D perhaps matching TRBD1 or TRBD2 (5 bases each). Looked up from germline, CDR1 is WNHNN and CDR2 is SYGVQD (reference sequence). This CDR3 has 17 residues. Trimming removed 6 bases from V and 0 bases from J, with 18 bases in between. The CDR3, as DNA: TGCGCCAGCAGAGATCCCCTGGGGACCCACTCCTACAATGAGCAGTTCTTC. The encoded protein is CASRDPLGTHSYNEQFF.

The count of this clone is one. The chain is built from TRBV30 and TRBJ2-5; possible D gene TRBD2, 6 bases. CDR3 length equals 15 residues. CDR1 GTSNPN and CDR2 SVGIG come from the germline V gene (reference sequence). With 3 bases removed from V and 2 bases from J, the gap between germline ends came to 16 bases. The CDR3 spells CAWRPWGDGQETQYF. In DNA form, the CDR3 reads TGTGCCTGGAGACCCTGGGGGGACGGACAAGAGACCCAGTACTTC.

This sequence joins TRBV27 and TRBJ1-1; TRBD1 is a possible D gene (5 bases). The CDR3 has 17 residues. Germline CDR1 and CDR2: MNHEY and SMNVEV (reference sequence). The germline V and J ends were trimmed by 1 base and 8 bases, with 23 bases remaining between them. The chain's CDR3 is CASSLFLGGTKYGEAFF. The DNA for the CDR3 is TGTGCCAGCAGTTTATTCTTGGGGGGGACTAAGTACGGGGAAGCTTTCTTT.

This CDR3 is CASSSNRAPNYGYTF. The CDR3 region has the DNA TGTGCCAGCAGCTCCAACAGAGCGCCTAACTATGGCTACACCTTC. The rearrangement joins TRBV7-9 to TRBJ1-2, with D hard to call. CDR1 SEHNR and CDR2 FQNEAQ come from the germline V gene (reference sequence). V shed 4 bases and J shed 0 bases, with 12 bases lying between them. The CDR3 runs to 15 residues.

The chain employs TRBV30 and TRBJ2-7; no definite D call. This CDR3 has 13 residues. The V and J ends lost 3 bases and 2 bases respectively, with 11 bases between them. Germline values: CDR1 GTSNPN, CDR2 SVGIG (reference sequence). The CDR3 sequence: CAWSRQRPYEQYF. CDR3 DNA sequence: TGTGCCTGGAGCAGGCAGCGACCCTACGAGCAGTACTTC.

The chain recombines TRBV10-2 with TRBJ2-7; 16 bases fit TRBD2. Germline values: CDR1 WSHSY, CDR2 SAAADI. CDR3 size: 16 residues. Trimming cost V 7 bases and J 1 base; bases outside gene matches: 4. The CDR3 coding sequence is TGCGCCAGCACCGGGACTAGCGGGAGGGCTTCCTACGAGCAGTACTTC. Protein sequence: CASTGTSGRASYEQYF.

The chain employs TRBV28 and TRBJ2-2; D may be TRBD1 (6 bases). This CDR3 is built from 15 residues. Germline V lookup: CDR1 MDHEN, CDR2 SYDVKM. Trimming stripped 5 bases from V and 5 bases from J, with 15 bases between. The CDR3 region is CASSRVRGLTGELFF. CDR3 nucleotide sequence: TGTGCCAGCAGTCGCGTCAGGGGATTAACCGGGGAGCTGTTTTTT.

V usage is TRBV19 and J usage is TRBJ2-3; D remains ambiguous. Between the trimmed V and J ends, which lost 4 bases and 0 bases, there was a span of 11 bases. Germline V gene sequence: CDR1 LNHDA, CDR2 SQIVND (reference sequence). The length of the CDR3 is 15 residues. CDR3 region: CASSTRPASTDTQYF. The DNA for the CDR3 is TGTGCCAGTAGTACACGGCCCGCTAGCACAGATACGCAGTATTTT.

The J gene is TRBJ2-5, the V gene TRBV28; 12 bases are shared with TRBD2. The germline CDR1 and CDR2 sequences are MDHEN and SYDVKM. The CDR3 is 15 residues long. V lost 6 bases, J lost 5 bases, and 7 bases stayed unmatched. Written as DNA, the CDR3 is TGTGCCAGCAGCCAACTAGCGGGAGGCCGGGAGACCCAGTACTTC. Translation: CASSQLAGGRETQYF. Filled out from reference TRBV28 and TRBJ2-5, the complete variable domain reads DVKVTQSSRYLVKRTGEKVFLECVQDMDHENMFWYRQDPGLGLRLIYFSYDVKMKEKGDIPEGYSVSREKKERFSLILESASTNQTSMYLCASSQLAGGRETQYFGPGTRLLVL.

The chain employs TRBV12-5 and TRBJ2-1; no firm D call. CDR1 and CDR2 (germline): LGHNT, FRNRAP. CDR3 length: 12 amino acids. Trimming took off 4 bases at V and 8 bases at J, with 9 bases between the two ends. In nucleotides, the CDR3 is TGTGCTAGTGGTTGGACCCAGTATGAGCAGTTCTTC. This gives the protein CASGWTQYEQFF.

This clone was counted only a few times. The same CDR3 can be traced to other DNA sequences in this sample. The chain carries TRBV7-9 and TRBJ2-1; no firm D call. Trimming left V 3 bases short and J 5 bases short, with 5 bases between. The CDR3 runs to 12 residues. The germline V gene encodes CDR1 SEHNR and CDR2 FQNEAQ (reference sequence). CDR3 loop: CASSFGDNEQFF. In nucleotides, the CDR3 is TGTGCCAGCAGCTTTGGTGACAATGAGCAGTTCTTC.

This chain joins TRBV14 and TRBJ1-2; the match to TRBD1 covers 10 bases. CDR1 is SGHDN, CDR2 FVKESK, per germline. The CDR3 has 16 amino acids. The V gene end was trimmed by 1 base and the J gene end by 7 bases; junction bases not matched to a gene: 9. The CDR3 is CASSQVGTGALVGYTF. In DNA form, the CDR3 reads TGTGCCAGCAGCCAAGTCGGGACAGGGGCCTTGGTTGGCTACACCTTC.

This clone appeared once. This chain uses TRBV4-3 with TRBJ2-3; tentative D call: TRBD2 (6 bases). Trimming took off 0 bases at V and 2 bases at J, with 15 bases between the two ends. This CDR3 comprises 17 residues. CDR1 is LGHNA and CDR2 is YSLEER in the germline V gene. CDR3: CASSQDVGREPTDTQYF. The CDR3 DNA follows: TGCGCCAGCAGCCAAGACGTCGGGCGGGAACCCACAGATACGCAGTATTTT.

The rearrangement uses TRBV6-5 and TRBJ1-1, with 9 bases fitting TRBD1. CDR1 is MNHEY and CDR2 is SVGAGI in the germline V gene. Trimming took 6 bases from V and 6 from J; bases not matched to a gene: 2. This CDR3 comprises 12 residues. DNA of the CDR3: TGTGCCAGCAGGGGACAGGGCCCTGAAGCTTTCTTT. It is translated as CASRGQGPEAFF.

The chain has TRBV4-1 and TRBJ1-1, with D unresolved. Trimming cost V 3 bases and J 0 bases, with 14 bases left between them. CDR1 and CDR2 (germline): MGHRA, YSYEKL. The CDR3 runs 16 residues. The CDR3 bases are TGCGCCAGCAGCCACAATCCGACGGAGCTGAACACTGAAGCTTTCTTT. Protein product: CASSHNPTELNTEAFF.

The chain uses TRBV6-5 and TRBJ1-2, with 7 bases aligning to TRBD1. The germline CDR1 and CDR2 sequences are MNHEY and SVGAGI. This CDR3 region has 15 residues. With V trimmed by 6 bases and J by 4 bases, 11 bases remained unmatched. The DNA for the CDR3 is TGTGCCAGCAGCCCTGATGGTCCAGGGGGCTATGGCTACACCTTC. This translates into CASSPDGPGGYGYTF.

The gene calls are TRBV5-8 and TRBJ2-7; TRBD1 matches 9 bases. This CDR3 is 15 amino acids long. Germline loops: CDR1 SGHTS, CDR2 YDEGEE. V shed 0 bases and J 1 base; nucleotides not matched to a gene: 2. The CDR3 is CASSLDGTGSYEQYF. CDR3 DNA sequence: TGTGCCAGCAGCTTGGACGGGACAGGGTCCTACGAGCAGTACTTC.

This chain joins TRBV10-3 and TRBJ2-7; TRBD1 is a possible D gene (6 bases). The CDR3 runs 13 residues. Germline V CDR1 and CDR2: ENHRY, SYGVKD. V lost 4 bases and J 0 bases, leaving 7 bases between the germline ends. DNA of the CDR3: TGTGCCATCAGTGGAGGGGGCTCCTACGAGCAGTACTTC. It encodes CAISGGGSYEQYF.

Comment on this clone: Different DNA sequences within this sample yield the same CDR3. The rearrangement uses TRBV4-1 and TRBJ2-7, with 10 bases lining up with TRBD2. The CDR3 runs 15 residues. After removal of 4 bases from V and 4 bases from J, the junction contained 7 bases not matched to a gene. CDR1 MGHRA and CDR2 YSYEKL come from the germline V gene. CDR3 in DNA: TGCGCCAGCAGCCTTCTAGCGGGAGATGGGTACGAGCAGTACTTC. Its protein is CASSLLAGDGYEQYF.

The chain's CDR3 is CATTGGGGTEAFF. The CDR3 DNA follows: TGTGCCACGACAGGGGGCGGAGGCACTGAAGCTTTCTTT. V usage is TRBV19 and J usage is TRBJ1-1; the match to TRBD1 covers 10 bases. Trimming cost V 10 bases and J 4 bases; bases outside gene matches: 6. The length of the CDR3 is 13 residues. Germline CDR1 is LNHDA and CDR2 is SQIVND (reference sequence).

The chain recombines TRBV5-1 with TRBJ2-1; the D gene is possibly TRBD2 (5 bases). Trimming left V 4 bases short and J 0 bases short, with 11 bases between. Germline CDR1 is SGHRS and CDR2 is YFSETQ. The CDR3 length is 15 residues. The CDR3 coding sequence is TGCGCCAGCAGCATGTCTAGCAGCTCCTACAATGAGCAGTTCTTC. The encoded protein is CASSMSSSSYNEQFF.